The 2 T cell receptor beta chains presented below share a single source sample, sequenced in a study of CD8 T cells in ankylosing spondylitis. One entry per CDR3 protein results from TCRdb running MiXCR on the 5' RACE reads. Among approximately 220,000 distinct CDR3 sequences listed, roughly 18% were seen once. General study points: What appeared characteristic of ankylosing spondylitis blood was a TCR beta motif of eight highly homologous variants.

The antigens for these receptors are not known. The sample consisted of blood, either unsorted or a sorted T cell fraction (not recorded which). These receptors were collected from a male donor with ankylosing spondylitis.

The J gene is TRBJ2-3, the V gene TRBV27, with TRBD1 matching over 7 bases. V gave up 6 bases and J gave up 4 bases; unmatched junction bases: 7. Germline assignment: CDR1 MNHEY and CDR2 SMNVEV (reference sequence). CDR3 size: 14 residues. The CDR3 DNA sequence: TGTGCCAGCAGCCAAACAGGGGTCCCAGATACGCAGTATTTT. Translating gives CASSQTGVPDTQYF.

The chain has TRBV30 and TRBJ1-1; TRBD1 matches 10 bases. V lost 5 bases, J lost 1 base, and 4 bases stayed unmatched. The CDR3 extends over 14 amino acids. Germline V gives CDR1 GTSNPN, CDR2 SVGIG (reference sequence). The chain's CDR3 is CAWEGQGRNTEAFF. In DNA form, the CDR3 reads TGTGCCTGGGAGGGACAGGGGAGGAACACTGAAGCTTTCTTT.